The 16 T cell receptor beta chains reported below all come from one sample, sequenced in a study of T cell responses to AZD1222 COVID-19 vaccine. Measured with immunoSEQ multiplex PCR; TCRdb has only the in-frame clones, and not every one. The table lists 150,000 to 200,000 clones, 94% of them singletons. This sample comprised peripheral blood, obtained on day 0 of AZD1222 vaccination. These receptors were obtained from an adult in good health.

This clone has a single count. CDR3 nucleotides: TGTGCCAGCAGCTCAGCTGGAGGGGGCGGCACTGAAGCTTTCTTT. This codes for CASSSAGGGGTEAFF. The genes are TRBV11-3 and TRBJ1-1; TRBD1 agrees at 7 bases. Germline assignment: CDR1 SGHNT and CDR2 YENEEA. V was pared by 4 bases and J by 4 bases, with 9 bases of the junction left unmatched. This CDR3 region has 15 residues.

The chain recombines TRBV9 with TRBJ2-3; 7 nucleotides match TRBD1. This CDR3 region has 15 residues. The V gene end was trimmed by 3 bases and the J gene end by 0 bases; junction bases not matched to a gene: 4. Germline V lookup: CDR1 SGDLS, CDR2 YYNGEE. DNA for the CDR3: TGTGCCAGCAGCGCCACAGGGGCTAGCACAGATACGCAGTATTTT. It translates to CASSATGASTDTQYF.

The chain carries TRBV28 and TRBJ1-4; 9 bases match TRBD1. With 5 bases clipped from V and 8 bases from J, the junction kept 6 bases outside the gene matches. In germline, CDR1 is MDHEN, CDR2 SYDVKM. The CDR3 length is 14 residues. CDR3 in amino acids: CASSLTGGDEKLFF. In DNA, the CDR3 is TGTGCCAGCAGTCTGACAGGGGGGGACGAAAAACTGTTTTTT.

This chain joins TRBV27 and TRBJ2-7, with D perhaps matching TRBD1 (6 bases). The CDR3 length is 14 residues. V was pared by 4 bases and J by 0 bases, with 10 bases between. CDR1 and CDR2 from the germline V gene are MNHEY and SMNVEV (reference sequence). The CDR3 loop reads CASSSDRISYEQYF. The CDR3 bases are TGTGCCAGCAGTTCCGACAGGATCTCCTACGAGCAGTACTTC.

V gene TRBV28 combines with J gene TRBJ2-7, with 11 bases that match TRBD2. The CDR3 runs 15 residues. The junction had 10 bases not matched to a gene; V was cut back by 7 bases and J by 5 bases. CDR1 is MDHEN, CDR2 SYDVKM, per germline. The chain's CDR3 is CASMGASGRRNEQYF. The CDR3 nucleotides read TGTGCCAGCATGGGGGCTAGCGGGAGGCGGAACGAGCAGTACTTC.

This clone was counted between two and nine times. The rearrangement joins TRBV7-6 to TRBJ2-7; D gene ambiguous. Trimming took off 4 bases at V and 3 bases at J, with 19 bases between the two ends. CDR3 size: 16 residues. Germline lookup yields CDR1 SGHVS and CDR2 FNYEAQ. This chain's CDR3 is CASSSNPDRRNYEQYF. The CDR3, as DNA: TGTGCCAGCAGCTCTAACCCGGACCGCAGGAACTACGAGCAGTACTTC.

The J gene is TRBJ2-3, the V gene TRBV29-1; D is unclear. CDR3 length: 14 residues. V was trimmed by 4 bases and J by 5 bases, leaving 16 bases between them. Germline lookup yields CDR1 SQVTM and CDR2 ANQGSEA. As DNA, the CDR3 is TGCAGCGTTGCTACGATGGTTAGCCGAGATACGCAGTATTTT. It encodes CSVATMVSRDTQYF.

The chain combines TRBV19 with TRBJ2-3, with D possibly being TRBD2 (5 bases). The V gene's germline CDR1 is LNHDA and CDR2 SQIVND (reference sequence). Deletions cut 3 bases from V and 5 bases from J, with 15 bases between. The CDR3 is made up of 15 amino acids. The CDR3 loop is CASSIGGHRGDTQYF. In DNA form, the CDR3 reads TGTGCCAGTAGTATTGGTGGTCACCGGGGAGATACGCAGTATTTT.

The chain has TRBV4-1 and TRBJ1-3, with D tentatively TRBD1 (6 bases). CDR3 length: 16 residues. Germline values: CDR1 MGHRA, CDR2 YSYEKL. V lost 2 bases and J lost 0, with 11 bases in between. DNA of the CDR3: TGCGCCAGCAGCCAACGGACACAGGGCTCTGGAAACACCATATATTTT. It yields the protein CASSQRTQGSGNTIYF.

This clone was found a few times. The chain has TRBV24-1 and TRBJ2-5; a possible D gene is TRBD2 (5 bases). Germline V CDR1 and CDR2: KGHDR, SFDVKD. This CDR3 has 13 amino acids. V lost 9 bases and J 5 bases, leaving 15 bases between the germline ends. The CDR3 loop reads CATGLAGGETQYF. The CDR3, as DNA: TGTGCCACCGGACTCGCAGGTGGCGAGACCCAGTACTTC.

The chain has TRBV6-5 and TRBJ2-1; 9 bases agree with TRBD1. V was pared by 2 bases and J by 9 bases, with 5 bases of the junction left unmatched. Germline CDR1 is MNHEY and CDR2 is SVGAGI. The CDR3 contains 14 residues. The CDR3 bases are TGTGCCAGCAGTTACGGACAGGGGAAGGGTGAGCAGTTCTTC. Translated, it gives CASSYGQGKGEQFF.

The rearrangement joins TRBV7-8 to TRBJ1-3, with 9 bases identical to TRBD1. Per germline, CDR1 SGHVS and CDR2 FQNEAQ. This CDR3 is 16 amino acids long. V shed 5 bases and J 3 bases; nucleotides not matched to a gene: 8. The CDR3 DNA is TGTGCCAGCAGCCTCTTGACAGGGGGTGGTGGAAACACCATATATTTT. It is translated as CASSLLTGGGGNTIYF.

CDR3 DNA: TGTGCCAGCAGCTTCCGCCGTCTGGACAGGAAACCAATCACCTTC. Translating it yields CASSFRRLDRKPITF. The chain links TRBV11-3 to TRBJ1-2, with 7 nucleotides matching TRBD1. Per the germline V gene, CDR1 is SGHNT and CDR2 is YENEEA. V lost 3 bases and J lost 13; bases outside the gene matches: 17. The CDR3 is 15 residues long.

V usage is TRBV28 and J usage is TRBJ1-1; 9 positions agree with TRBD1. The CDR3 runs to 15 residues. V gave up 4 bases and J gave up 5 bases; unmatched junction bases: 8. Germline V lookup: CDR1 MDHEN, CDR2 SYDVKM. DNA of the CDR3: TGTGCCAGCAGTTCTTCCGGGACAGGGTTTACTGAAGCTTTCTTT. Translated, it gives CASSSSGTGFTEAFF.

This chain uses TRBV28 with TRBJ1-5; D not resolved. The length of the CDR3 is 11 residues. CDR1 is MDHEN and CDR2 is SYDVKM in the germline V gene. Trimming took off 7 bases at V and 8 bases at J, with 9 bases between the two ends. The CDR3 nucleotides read TGTGCCAGCACCACGAAGGAGCCCCAGCATTTT. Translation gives CASTTKEPQHF.

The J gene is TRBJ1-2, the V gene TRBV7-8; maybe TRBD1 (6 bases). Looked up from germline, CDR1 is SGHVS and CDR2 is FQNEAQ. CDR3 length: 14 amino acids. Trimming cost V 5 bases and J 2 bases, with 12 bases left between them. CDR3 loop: CASSPAGGNYGYTF. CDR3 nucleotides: TGTGCCAGCAGCCCGGCGGGGGGCAACTATGGCTACACCTTC.